This TCR beta chain was captured by sequencing in a study of CD8 T cells in ankylosing spondylitis. Overall study findings and caveats: Ankylosing spondylitis blood seemed to carry a telltale TCR beta motif made of roughly 8 highly homologous variants.

Worth noting for this clonotype: Its target is not known.

CDR3 length: 15 amino acids. CDR1 and CDR2 from the germline V gene are LGHDT and YNNKEL (reference sequence). The V end lost 1 base, the J end lost 4 bases, and 11 bases lay between the germline ends. TCRdb fed the 5' RACE reads into MiXCR, producing one record per CDR3 protein. Here the sample spans 330,000 or so distinct CDR3 sequences, roughly 8% being singletons. Sequenced: blood, either unsorted or a sorted T cell fraction (not recorded which). This chain links TRBV3-1 with TRBJ1-3; a weak D match, TRBD1 (6 bases). The sequence was obtained from a male donor with ankylosing spondylitis. The CDR3 reads CASSQGGTGGNTIYF. The CDR3 DNA follows: TGTGCCAGCAGCCAAGGTGGCACAGGGGGAAACACCATATATTTT.